A single T cell receptor (beta chain) is shown here with its context. Its antigen remains unidentified. The primer mix had 60 Vbeta and 13 Jbeta primers. Libraries were prepared by immunoSEQ multiplex PCR; TCRdb keeps only in-frame clonotypes and omits some of them. This table holds some 140,000 clones, around 79% found once. This record comes from a study of cytomegalovirus exposure and HLA in healthy donors. Background on the study: For the roughly 400 genotyped donors, around 76% fell within the Caucasian-associated ancestry cluster. Study outcomes and limitations: Researchers reported in a later analysis that a missense DCLRE1C variant was tied to TCR beta V- and J-gene trimming.

V was trimmed by 1 base and J by 2 bases, leaving 9 bases between them. Germline CDR1 and CDR2: KGHSH and LQKENI. The CDR3 has 14 residues. Sequences were obtained from PBMCs. The chain recombines TRBV18 with TRBJ2-7; D possibly corresponds to TRBD1 (6 bases). The source is a man in his forties in good health and CMV-seropositive. The DNA of the CDR3 is TGTGCCAGCTCACCACAGCAGGGGACCTACGAGCAGTACTTC. It is translated as CASSPQQGTYEQYF.